The following is a T cell receptor (beta chain) sequence with its context. The source of the sample is a study of blood T cell repertoires in COVID-19. V gave up 1 base and J gave up 4 bases; unmatched junction bases: 2. Germline CDR1 and CDR2: MNHEY and SVGAGI. There are 15 residues in the CDR3. Profiled with immunoSEQ multiplex PCR; TCRdb holds only in-frame clones, not every one. The table includes about 36,000 clones, around three quarters detected once. The chain couples TRBV6-5 to TRBJ1-1, with 11 positions matching TRBD1. The sample taken for sequencing was peripheral blood. This sequence originates from a man aged 55-75 years with active COVID-19. The CDR3 coding sequence is TGTGCCAGCAGTTACTTCGGGACAGGGGGCACTGAAGCTTTCTTT. Protein sequence: CASSYFGTGGTEAFF.